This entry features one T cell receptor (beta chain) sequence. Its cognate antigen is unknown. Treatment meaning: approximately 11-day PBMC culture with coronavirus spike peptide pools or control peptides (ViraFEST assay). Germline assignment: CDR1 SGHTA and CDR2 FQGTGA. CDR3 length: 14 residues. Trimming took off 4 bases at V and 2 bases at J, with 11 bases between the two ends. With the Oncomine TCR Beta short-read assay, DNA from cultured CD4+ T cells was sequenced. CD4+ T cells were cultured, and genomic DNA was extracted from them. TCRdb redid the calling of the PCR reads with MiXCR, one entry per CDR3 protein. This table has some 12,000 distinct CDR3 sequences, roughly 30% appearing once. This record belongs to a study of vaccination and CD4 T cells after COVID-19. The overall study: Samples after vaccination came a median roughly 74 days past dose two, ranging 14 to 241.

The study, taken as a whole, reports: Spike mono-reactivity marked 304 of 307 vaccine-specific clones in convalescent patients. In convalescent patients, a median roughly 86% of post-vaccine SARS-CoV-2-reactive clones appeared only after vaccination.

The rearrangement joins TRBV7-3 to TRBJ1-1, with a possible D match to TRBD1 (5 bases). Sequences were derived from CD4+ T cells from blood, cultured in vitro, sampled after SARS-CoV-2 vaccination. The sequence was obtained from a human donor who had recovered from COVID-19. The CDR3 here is CASSYQGSNTEAFF. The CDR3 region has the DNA TGTGCCAGCAGCTATCAGGGATCCAACACTGAAGCTTTCTTT.